This T cell receptor (beta chain) was identified in a study of cytomegalovirus exposure and HLA in healthy donors. Notes on this clone: Its antigen remains unknown.

The CDR3 is 15 amino acids. Trimming stripped 5 bases from V and 8 bases from J, with 21 bases between. Per the germline V gene, CDR1 is LNHNV and CDR2 is YYDKDF (reference sequence). Primers: 60 Vbeta forward and 13 Jbeta reverse. Generated by immunoSEQ multiplex PCR, the TCRdb table keeps only in-frame clones and is missing some. The sample yields roughly 68,000 clones, approximately 72% seen once. Notes on the study in general: Analysis was carried out at a later point, and it linked a missense DCLRE1C variant to TCR beta V- and J-gene trimming. The authors judged a highly shared variant cluster likely a sequencing artifact.

This TCR was recovered from a woman under 40 in good health and CMV-seropositive. J is TRBJ1-2 and V is TRBV15, with no clear D. The specimen was PBMCs. This CDR3 is CATSGRASSLSGYTF. The CDR3 region has the DNA TGTGCCACCAGCGGGAGGGCTTCCTCCCTATCAGGCTACACCTTC.